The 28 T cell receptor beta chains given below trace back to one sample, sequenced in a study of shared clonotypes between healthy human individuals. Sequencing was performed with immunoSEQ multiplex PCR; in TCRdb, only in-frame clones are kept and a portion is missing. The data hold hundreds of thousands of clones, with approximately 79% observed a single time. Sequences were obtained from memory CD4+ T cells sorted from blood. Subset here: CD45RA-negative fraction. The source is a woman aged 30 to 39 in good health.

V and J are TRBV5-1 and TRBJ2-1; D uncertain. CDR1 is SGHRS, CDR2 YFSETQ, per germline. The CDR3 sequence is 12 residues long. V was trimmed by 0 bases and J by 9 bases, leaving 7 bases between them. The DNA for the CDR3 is TGCGCCAGCAGCTTGGAATTCGGTGAGCAGTTCTTC. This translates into CASSLEFGEQFF.

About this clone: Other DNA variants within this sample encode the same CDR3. As DNA, the CDR3 is TGCGCCAGCAGCTTAGTGGGGGAGACTTACAATGAGCAGTTCTTC. Amino acid sequence: CASSLVGETYNEQFF. V and J are TRBV5-1 and TRBJ2-1, with D tentatively TRBD1 or TRBD2 (5 bases each). Looked up from germline, CDR1 is SGHRS and CDR2 is YFSETQ. The CDR3 covers 15 residues. The V gene lost 2 bases and the J gene lost 4 bases, with 13 bases spanning the gap.

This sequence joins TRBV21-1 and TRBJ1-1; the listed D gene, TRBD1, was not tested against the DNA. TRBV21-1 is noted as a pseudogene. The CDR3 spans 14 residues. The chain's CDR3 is CASSKVQGHSEAFF. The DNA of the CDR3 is TGTGCCAGCAGCAAAGTACAGGGGCACTCGGAAGCTTTCTTT.

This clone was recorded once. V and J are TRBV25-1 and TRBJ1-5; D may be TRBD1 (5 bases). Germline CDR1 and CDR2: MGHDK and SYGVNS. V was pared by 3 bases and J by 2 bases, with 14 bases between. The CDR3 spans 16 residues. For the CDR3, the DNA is TGTGCCAGCAGTGATGGGACCTTAGGTCGCAATCAGCCCCAGCATTTT. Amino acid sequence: CASSDGTLGRNQPQHF.

In DNA, the CDR3 is TGCGCCAGCAGCCACTTTGGGGCCACCGAGCAGTACTTC. This translates into CASSHFGATEQYF. V and J are TRBV4-1 and TRBJ2-7; D might be TRBD1 (5 bases). The CDR3 contains 13 residues. CDR1 is MGHRA, CDR2 YSYEKL, per germline. V gave up 3 bases and J gave up 6 bases, with 12 bases separating them.

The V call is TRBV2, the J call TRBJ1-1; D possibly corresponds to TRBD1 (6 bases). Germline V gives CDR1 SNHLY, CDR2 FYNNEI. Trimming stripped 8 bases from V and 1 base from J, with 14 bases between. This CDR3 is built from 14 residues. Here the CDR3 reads CASSSGTPNTEAFF. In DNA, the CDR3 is TGTGCCAGCTCCTCTGGGACACCGAACACTGAAGCTTTCTTT.

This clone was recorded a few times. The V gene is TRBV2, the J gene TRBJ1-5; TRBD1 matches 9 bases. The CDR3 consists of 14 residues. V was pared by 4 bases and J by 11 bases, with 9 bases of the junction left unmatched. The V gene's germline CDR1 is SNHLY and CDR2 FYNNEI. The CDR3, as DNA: TGTGCCAGCAGTGCGGGACAGGGAAGTTTAGCCCAGCATTTT. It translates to CASSAGQGSLAQHF.

The CDR3 region is CASSFGRGDYEQYF. In DNA form, the CDR3 reads TGTGCCAGCAGCTTTGGCAGGGGCGACTACGAGCAGTACTTC. The V and J genes are TRBV7-2 and TRBJ2-7; D may be TRBD1 (6 bases). Trimming cost V 3 bases and J 3 bases, with 12 bases left between them. Germline values: CDR1 SGHTA, CDR2 FQGNSA. The CDR3 extends over 14 amino acids.

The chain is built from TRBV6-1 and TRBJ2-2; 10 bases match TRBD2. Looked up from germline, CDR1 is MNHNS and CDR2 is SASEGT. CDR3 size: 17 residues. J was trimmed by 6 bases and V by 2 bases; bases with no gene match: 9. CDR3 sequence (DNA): TGTGCCAGCAGTGAATATCCCCTAGCGGGAGTGCCCGGGGAGCTGTTTTTT. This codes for CASSEYPLAGVPGELFF.

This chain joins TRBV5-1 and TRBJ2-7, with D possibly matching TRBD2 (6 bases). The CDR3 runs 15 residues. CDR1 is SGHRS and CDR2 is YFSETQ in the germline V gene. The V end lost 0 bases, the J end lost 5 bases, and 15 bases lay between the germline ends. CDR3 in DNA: TGCGCCAGCAGCTTGGGGCGGGCCGGGAGACACGAGCAGTACTTC. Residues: CASSLGRAGRHEQYF.

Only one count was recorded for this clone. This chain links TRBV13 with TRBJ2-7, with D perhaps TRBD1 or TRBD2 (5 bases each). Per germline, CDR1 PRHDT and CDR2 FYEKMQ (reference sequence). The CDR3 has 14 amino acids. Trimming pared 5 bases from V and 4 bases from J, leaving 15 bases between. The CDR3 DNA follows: TGTGCCAGCAGCGCCTTACTGGGGGAGTACGAGCAGTACTTC. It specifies CASSALLGEYEQYF.

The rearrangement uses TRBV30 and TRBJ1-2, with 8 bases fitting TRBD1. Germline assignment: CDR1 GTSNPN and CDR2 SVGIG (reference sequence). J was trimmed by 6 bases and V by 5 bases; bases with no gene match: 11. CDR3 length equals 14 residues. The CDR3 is CAWGGQVSSHGYTF. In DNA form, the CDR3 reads TGTGCCTGGGGGGGACAGGTTTCTTCACATGGCTACACCTTC.

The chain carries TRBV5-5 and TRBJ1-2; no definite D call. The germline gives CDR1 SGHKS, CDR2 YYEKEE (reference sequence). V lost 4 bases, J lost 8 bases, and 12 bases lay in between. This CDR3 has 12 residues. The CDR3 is CASSPEYWGYTF. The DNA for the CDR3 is TGTGCCAGCAGCCCAGAGTATTGGGGCTACACCTTC.

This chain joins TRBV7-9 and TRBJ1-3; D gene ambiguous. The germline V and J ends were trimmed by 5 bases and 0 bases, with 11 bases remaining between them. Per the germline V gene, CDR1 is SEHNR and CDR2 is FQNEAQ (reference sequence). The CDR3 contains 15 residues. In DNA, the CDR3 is TGTGCCAGCAGCCGATCAGGCATCTCTGGAAACACCATATATTTT. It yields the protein CASSRSGISGNTIYF.

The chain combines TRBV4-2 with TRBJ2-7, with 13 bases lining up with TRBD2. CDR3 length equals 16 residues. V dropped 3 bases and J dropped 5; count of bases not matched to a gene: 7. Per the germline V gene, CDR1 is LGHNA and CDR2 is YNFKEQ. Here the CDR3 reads CASSHGGTSGTHEQYF. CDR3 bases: TGTGCCAGCAGCCACGGGGGGACTAGCGGGACCCACGAGCAGTACTTC.

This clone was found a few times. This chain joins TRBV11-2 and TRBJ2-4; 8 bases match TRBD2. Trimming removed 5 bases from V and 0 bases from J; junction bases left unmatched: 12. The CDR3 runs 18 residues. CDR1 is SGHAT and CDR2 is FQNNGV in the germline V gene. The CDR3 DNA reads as TGTGCCAGCAGCCTAAACATACTAGCGGAAGTAGCCAAAAACATTCAGTACTTC. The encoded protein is CASSLNILAEVAKNIQYF.

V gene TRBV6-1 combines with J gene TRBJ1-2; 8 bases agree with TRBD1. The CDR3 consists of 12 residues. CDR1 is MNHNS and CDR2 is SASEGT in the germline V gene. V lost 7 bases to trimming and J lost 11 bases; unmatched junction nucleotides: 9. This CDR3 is CASTWTGRRYTF. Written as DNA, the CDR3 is TGTGCCAGCACTTGGACAGGGAGAAGGTACACCTTC.

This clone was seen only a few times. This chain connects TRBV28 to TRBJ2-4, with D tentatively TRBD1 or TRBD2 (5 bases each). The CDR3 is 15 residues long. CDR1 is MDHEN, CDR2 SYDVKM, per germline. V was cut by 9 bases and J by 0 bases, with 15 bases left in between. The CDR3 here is CASRPGRIAKNIQYF. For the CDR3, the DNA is TGTGCCAGTAGGCCGGGACGGATAGCCAAAAACATTCAGTACTTC.

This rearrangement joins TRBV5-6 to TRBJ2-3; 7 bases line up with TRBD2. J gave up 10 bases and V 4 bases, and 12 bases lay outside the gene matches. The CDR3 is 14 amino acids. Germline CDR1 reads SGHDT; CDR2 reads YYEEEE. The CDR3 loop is CASSIRTSEIAQYF. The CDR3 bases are TGTGCCAGCAGCATACGGACTAGTGAGATTGCGCAGTATTTT.

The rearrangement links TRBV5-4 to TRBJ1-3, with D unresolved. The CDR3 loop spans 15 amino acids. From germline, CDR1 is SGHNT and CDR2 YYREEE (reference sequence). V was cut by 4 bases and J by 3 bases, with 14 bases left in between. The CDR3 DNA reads TGTGCCAGCAGCCGCCCCGGGGAAAGTGGAAACACCATATATTTT. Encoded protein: CASSRPGESGNTIYF.

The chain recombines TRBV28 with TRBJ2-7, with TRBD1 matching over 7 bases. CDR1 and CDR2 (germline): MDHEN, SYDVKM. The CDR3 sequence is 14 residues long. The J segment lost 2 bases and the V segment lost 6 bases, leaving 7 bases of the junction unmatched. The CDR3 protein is CASRNTGVPYEQYF. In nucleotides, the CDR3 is TGTGCCAGCAGGAATACAGGGGTGCCCTACGAGCAGTACTTC.

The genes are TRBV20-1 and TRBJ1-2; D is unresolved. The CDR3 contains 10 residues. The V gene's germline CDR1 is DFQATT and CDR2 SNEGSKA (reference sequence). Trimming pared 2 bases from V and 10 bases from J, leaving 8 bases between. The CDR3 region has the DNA TGCAGTGCTAGACAGATGGACTACACCTTC. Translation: CSARQMDYTF.

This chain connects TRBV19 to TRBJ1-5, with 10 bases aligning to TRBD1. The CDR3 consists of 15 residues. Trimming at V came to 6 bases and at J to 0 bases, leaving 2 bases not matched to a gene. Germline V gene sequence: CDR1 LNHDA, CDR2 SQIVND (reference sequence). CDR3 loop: CASRGDRGSNQPQHF. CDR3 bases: TGTGCCAGTAGGGGGGACAGGGGTAGCAATCAGCCCCAGCATTTT.

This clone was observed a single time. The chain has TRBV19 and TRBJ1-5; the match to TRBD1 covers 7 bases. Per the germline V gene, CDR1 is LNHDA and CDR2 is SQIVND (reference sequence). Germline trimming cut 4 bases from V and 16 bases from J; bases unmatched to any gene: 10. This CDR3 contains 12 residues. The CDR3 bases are TGTGCCAGTAGTACCGTCGGGACAGCCTTACATTTT. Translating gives CASSTVGTALHF.

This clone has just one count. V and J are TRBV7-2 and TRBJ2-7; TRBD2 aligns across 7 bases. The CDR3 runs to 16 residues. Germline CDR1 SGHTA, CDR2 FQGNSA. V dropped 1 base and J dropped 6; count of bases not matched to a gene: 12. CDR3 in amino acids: CASSLVLSLAEREQYF. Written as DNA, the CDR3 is TGTGCCAGCAGCTTAGTCTTGAGTCTAGCGGAGCGCGAGCAGTACTTC. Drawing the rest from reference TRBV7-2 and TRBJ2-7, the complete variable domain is GAGVSQSPSNKVTEKGKDVELRCDPISGHTALYWYRQSLGQGLEFLIYFQGNSAPDKSGLPSDRFSAERTGGSVSTLTIQRTQQEDSAVYLCASSLVLSLAEREQYFGPGTRLTVT.

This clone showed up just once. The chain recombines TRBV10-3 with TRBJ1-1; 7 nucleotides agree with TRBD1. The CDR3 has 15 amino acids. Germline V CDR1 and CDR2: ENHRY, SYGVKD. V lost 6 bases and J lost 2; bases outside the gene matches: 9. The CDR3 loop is CAIREEGAGNTEAFF. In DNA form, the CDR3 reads TGTGCCATCAGGGAGGAGGGGGCGGGAAACACTGAAGCTTTCTTT.

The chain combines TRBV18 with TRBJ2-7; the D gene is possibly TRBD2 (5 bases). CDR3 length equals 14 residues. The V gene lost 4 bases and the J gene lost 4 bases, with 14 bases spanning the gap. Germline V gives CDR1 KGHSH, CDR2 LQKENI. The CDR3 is CASSLGNPPYEQYF. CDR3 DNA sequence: TGTGCCAGCTCACTCGGGAACCCGCCTTACGAGCAGTACTTC.

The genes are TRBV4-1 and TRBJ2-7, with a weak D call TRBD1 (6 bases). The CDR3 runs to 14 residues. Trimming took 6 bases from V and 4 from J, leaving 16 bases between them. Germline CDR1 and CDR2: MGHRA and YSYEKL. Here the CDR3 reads CASRGTGTKYEQYF. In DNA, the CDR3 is TGCGCCAGCAGGGGAACCGGGACAAAATACGAGCAGTACTTC.